These 11 T cell receptor beta chains originate from one sample sequenced in a study of radiation and T cells in renal cell carcinoma. Specified treatment: treatment-naive control, cytoreductive nephrectomy. The table came from immunoSEQ multiplex PCR; TCRdb's copy has only in-frame clones and leaves some out. The data show 14,000 to 15,000 clones, approximately 56% seen once. This sample comprised tumor tissue, obtained from a patient whose treatment was nephrectomy without radiotherapy. These receptors came from a man aged 55 to 70 with renal cell carcinoma.

Only a few counts were recorded for this clone. The rearrangement uses TRBV5-4 and TRBJ2-2; TRBD1 is a possible D gene (6 bases). The germline V gene encodes CDR1 SGHNT and CDR2 YYREEE (reference sequence). CDR3 length: 14 amino acids. V lost 1 base, J lost 4 bases, and 8 bases lay in between. CDR3 DNA: TGTGCCAGCAGCTTGAAAGGGGGCACCGGGGAGCTGTTTTTT. Protein sequence: CASSLKGGTGELFF.

The rearrangement joins TRBV6-5 to TRBJ1-4; unclear D gene. V lost 4 bases, J lost 8 bases, and 14 bases lay in between. Germline lookup yields CDR1 MNHEY and CDR2 SVGAGI. The CDR3 spans 14 residues. In nucleotides, the CDR3 is TGTGCCAGCAGTTGGGGATCGTTTGGGGAAAAACTGTTTTTT. This codes for CASSWGSFGEKLFF.

The rearrangement joins TRBV5-4 to TRBJ1-2, with TRBD1 matching 8 bases. The V gene end was trimmed by 2 bases and the J gene end by 4 bases; junction bases not matched to a gene: 4. This CDR3 is built from 14 residues. Germline CDR1 and CDR2: SGHNT and YYREEE (reference sequence). The CDR3 region is CASSFNRGGYGYTF. The CDR3 DNA sequence: TGTGCCAGCAGCTTCAACAGGGGGGGCTATGGCTACACCTTC. Based on the CDR3 plus reference TRBV5-4 and TRBJ1-2, the full variable domain is ETGVTQSPTHLIKTRGQQVTLRCSSQSGHNTVSWYQQALGQGPQFIFQYYREEENGRGNFPPRFSGLQFPNYSSELNVNALELDDSALYLCASSFNRGGYGYTFGSGTRLTVV.

J is TRBJ2-1 and V is TRBV6-9; 8 bases fit TRBD2. CDR1 MNHGY and CDR2 SVAAGI come from the germline V gene. The trim removed 3 bases at V and 5 bases at J, leaving 9 bases unmatched. The length of the CDR3 is 16 residues. CDR3 nucleotide sequence: TGTGCCAGCAGTTACTTTAGCGGGAAGTCCCACAATGAGCAGTTCTTC. Translation: CASSYFSGKSHNEQFF.

This chain connects TRBV28 to TRBJ2-1; D may correspond to TRBD1 or TRBD2 (5 bases each). CDR1 and CDR2 from the germline V gene are MDHEN and SYDVKM. Trimming shortened V by 5 bases and J by 7 bases, and 15 bases separated the two germline ends. The CDR3 has 14 residues. CDR3 protein: CASSPVGALNEQFF. Here the CDR3 DNA reads TGTGCCAGCAGTCCGGTCGGGGCGCTGAATGAGCAGTTCTTC.

The chain recombines TRBV11-1 with TRBJ2-1; a possible D gene is TRBD2 (5 bases). The CDR3 extends over 17 amino acids. Germline assignment: CDR1 SGHAT and CDR2 FQDESV (reference sequence). V was trimmed by 3 bases and J by 0 bases, leaving 15 bases between them. CDR3 region: CASSFVPTTRSYNEQFF. The CDR3 DNA sequence: TGTGCCAGCAGCTTCGTCCCGACTACTCGCTCCTACAATGAGCAGTTCTTC.

This chain joins TRBV18 and TRBJ2-7; D may be TRBD1 or TRBD2 (5 bases each). The CDR3 sequence is 14 residues long. Germline assignment: CDR1 KGHSH and CDR2 LQKENI. V was shortened by 1 base and J by 6 bases, with 13 bases between the two germline ends. DNA of the CDR3: TGTGCCAGCTCACCACTGTCACAGGCGGGCGAGCAGTACTTC. Translation: CASSPLSQAGEQYF.

The rearrangement joins TRBV20-1 to TRBJ2-3; D gene unclear. The CDR3 is 11 amino acids. V lost 5 bases and J 5 bases, leaving 8 bases between the germline ends. CDR1 and CDR2 (germline): DFQATT, SNEGSKA (reference sequence). DNA for the CDR3: TGCAGTGCTTCTAGGGAAGATACGCAGTATTTT. Translating gives CSASREDTQYF.

V usage is TRBV18 and J usage is TRBJ2-5; D tentatively fits TRBD1 or TRBD2 (5 bases each). The CDR3 loop spans 16 amino acids. Germline CDR1 reads KGHSH; CDR2 reads LQKENI. V was cut by 0 bases and J by 7 bases, with 18 bases left in between. CDR3 DNA sequence: TGTGCCAGCTCACCACCGACAAGAGGGGATTGGGTGACCCAGTACTTC. As protein: CASSPPTRGDWVTQYF.

V usage is TRBV6-5 and J usage is TRBJ2-7; D is perhaps TRBD1 or TRBD2 (5 bases each). V lost 0 bases and J 3 bases, leaving 12 bases between the germline ends. The CDR3 spans 15 residues. Germline CDR1 is MNHEY and CDR2 is SVGAGI. The CDR3 loop is CASSYSRDGVYEQYF. In DNA, the CDR3 is TGTGCCAGCAGTTACTCGAGGGACGGAGTCTACGAGCAGTACTTC.

This clone came up once. The CDR3 DNA reads as TGTGCCAGCAGTCCCGACCGGGGGACTGAAGCTTTCTTT. It encodes CASSPDRGTEAFF. This sequence joins TRBV5-5 and TRBJ1-1; maybe TRBD1 (5 bases). From germline, CDR1 is SGHKS and CDR2 YYEKEE (reference sequence). The CDR3 spans 13 residues. The V gene lost 5 bases and the J gene lost 5 bases, with 13 bases spanning the gap.